This TCR beta chain appears in the sequencing data of a study of blood T cell repertoires in COVID-19 (dated by TCRdb to 2018 to 2021). With regard to the full study: Samples covering the acute and convalescent phases of COVID-19 were provided by collaborators in the United States, Italy and Spain. The material from the prospective study consisted of cDNA or gDNA derived from T cells, B-cell-depleted T cells, or PBMCs. The dataset comprised deeply sampled blood TCRbeta repertoires from subjects exposed to, actively infected with, or recovered from COVID-19. The repertoires were made available in a free public database intended to serve as a resource for research on the immune response to SARS-CoV-2. The samples were drawn from the first 160 participants of the ongoing ImmuneRACE study and from about 1,200 subjects provided by 6 global collaborators. The sample metadata nearly always contained a de-identified subject ID, COVID-19 status, age in years and sex. Where HLA class I and class II types were available, the types were taken from metadata supplied by the sample provider, not from assay-based typing.

CDR1 LGHDT and CDR2 YNNKEL are derived from the germline V gene (reference sequence). From the cysteine through the phenylalanine, the CDR3 covers 17 amino acids. Of the read, only the CDR3 DNA is kept; its 51 bases are in frame from base 1. The junction shows trimming of 4 bases on V and 6 bases on J, plus 19 bases between the germline ends. For this clone: Its antigen specificity is not known. Base qualities are not provided; no much larger clone lies one nucleotide away.

The immunoSEQ Assay, a bias-controlled multiplex PCR, was used to amplify TCRbeta CDR3 regions from genomic DNA. The authors' analysis ran thus. Nucleated cell counts per sample were estimated from amplification of reference gene primers within the assay. To quantify the absolute abundance of each unique TCRbeta CDR3 rearrangement, sequence reads were collapsed and filtered. For each sample, productive Simpson clonality was calculated as the square root of Simpson's diversity index over productive rearrangements. Imported from immuneACCESS, the table was reduced by TCRdb to in-frame sequences with V and J called. These copies leave out some clones; in studies compared against another copy, an unresolved V gene accounts for under half, and the cause of the remainder is not known. V, J and clone size derive from that table, while D and trimming were established from the DNA sequence. This sample is represented by roughly 500,000 clones; roughly nine tenths of them were singletons. The leading ten clones occupy around 0.92% of the sample.

What the research found in general, with its limitations: The amount of clinical and demographic metadata varied by source and participant and was provided uncurated.

At one collaborating source in Seattle, patients were enrolled during active infection and were followed longitudinally through the course of disease. Collaborating institutions collected whole blood in K2EDTA tubes following their own protocols. For TCRbeta analysis, collaborators shipped samples as frozen whole blood, isolated PBMCs, or DNA extracted from either of those sample types. The TCR sequence derives from a man in his late teens or twenties with COVID-19, enrolled during active disease. The sequencing input was peripheral blood. The sequence joins TRBV3-1 (or the pseudogene TRBV3-2) to TRBJ1-6; TRBD1 might be the D gene, on 6 matching bases. The nucleotide sequence is TGTGCCAGCAGCCCCCCTCGCAGGGGCGCACTTAATTCACCCCTCCACTTT. This translates into CASSPPRRGALNSPLHF.